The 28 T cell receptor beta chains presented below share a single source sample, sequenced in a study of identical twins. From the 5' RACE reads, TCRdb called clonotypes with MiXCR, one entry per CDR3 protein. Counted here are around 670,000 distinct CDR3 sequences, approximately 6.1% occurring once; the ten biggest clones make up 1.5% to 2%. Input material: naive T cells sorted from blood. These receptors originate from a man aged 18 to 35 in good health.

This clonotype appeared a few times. The CDR3 reads CAWSTRQSEQFF. The CDR3 bases are TGTGCCTGGAGTACTAGACAGTCAGAGCAGTTCTTC. This chain joins TRBV30 and TRBJ2-1; D tentatively fits TRBD1 or TRBD2 (5 bases each). The CDR3 is 12 residues long. Trimming pared 2 bases from V and 10 bases from J, leaving 12 bases between. Per the germline V gene, CDR1 is GTSNPN and CDR2 is SVGIG (reference sequence). Combining the CDR3 with reference TRBV30 and TRBJ2-1 gives the whole variable domain SQTIHQWPATLVQPVGSPLSLECTVEGTSNPNLYWYRQAAGRGLQLLFYSVGIGQISSEVPQNLSASRPQDRQFILSSKKLLLSDSGFYLCAWSTRQSEQFFGPGTRLTVL.

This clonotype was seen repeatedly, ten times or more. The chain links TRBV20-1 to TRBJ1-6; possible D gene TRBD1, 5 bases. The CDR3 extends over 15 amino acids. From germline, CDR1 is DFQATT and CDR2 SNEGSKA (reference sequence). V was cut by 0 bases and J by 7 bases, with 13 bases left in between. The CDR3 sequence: CSARDVVGVNSPLHF. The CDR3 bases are TGCAGTGCTAGAGATGTCGTAGGGGTAAATTCACCCCTCCACTTT.

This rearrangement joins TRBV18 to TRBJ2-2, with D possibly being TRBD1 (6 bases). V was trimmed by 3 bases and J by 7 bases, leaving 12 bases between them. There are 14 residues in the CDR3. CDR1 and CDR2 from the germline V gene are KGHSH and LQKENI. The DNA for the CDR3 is TGTGCCAGCTCACCTTACAGGGTCGTCGGGGAGCTGTTTTTT. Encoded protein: CASSPYRVVGELFF.

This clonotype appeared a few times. The CDR3, as DNA: TGTGCCACCAGGATGGACACCGGGGAGCTGTTTTTT. This sequence encodes CATRMDTGELFF. V usage is TRBV24-1 and J usage is TRBJ2-2, with no clear D. The V end lost 7 bases, the J end lost 3 bases, and 5 bases lay between the germline ends. The CDR3 loop spans 12 amino acids. Germline CDR1 is KGHDR and CDR2 is SFDVKD.

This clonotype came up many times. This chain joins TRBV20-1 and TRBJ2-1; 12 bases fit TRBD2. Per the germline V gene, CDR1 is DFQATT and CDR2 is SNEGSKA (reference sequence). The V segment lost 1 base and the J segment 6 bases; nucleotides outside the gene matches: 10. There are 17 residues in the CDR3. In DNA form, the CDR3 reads TGCAGTGCTAGAGTGGCTAGCGGGAGGGACCGGTTCAATGAGCAGTTCTTC. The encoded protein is CSARVASGRDRFNEQFF.

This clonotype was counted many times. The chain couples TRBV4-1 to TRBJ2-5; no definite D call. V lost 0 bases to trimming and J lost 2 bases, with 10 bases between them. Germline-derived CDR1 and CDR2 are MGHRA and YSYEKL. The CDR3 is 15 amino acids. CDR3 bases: TGCGCCAGCAGCCAAGAGACCGGGCTGCAAGAGACCCAGTACTTC. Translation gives CASSQETGLQETQYF.

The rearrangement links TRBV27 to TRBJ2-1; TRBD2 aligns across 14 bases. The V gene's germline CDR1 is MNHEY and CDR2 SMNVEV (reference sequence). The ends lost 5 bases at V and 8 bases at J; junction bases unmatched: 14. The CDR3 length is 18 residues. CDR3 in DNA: TGTGCCAGCAGTCCAAACCCGGGACTAGCGGGAGCGATCTATGAGCAGTTCTTC. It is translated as CASSPNPGLAGAIYEQFF.

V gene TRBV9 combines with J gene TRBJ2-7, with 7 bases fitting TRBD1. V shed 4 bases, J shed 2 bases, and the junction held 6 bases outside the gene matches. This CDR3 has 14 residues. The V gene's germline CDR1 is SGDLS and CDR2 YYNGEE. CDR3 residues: CASSPGRGTYEQYF. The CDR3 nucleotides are TGTGCCAGCAGCCCCGGCAGGGGGACCTACGAGCAGTACTTC.

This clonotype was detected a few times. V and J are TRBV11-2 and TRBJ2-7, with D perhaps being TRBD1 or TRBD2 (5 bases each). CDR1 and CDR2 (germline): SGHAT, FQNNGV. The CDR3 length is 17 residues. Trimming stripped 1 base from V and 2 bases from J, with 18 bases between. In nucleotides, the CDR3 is TGTGCCAGCAGCTTAGTTTATGGGGGTTACGGGGCCTACGAGCAGTACGTC. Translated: CASSLVYGGYGAYEQYV.

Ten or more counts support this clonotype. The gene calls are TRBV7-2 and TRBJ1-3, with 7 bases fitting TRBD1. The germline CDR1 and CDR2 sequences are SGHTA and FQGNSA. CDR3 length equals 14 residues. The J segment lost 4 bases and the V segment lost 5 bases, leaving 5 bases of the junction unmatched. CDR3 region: CASSNRGLGNTIYF. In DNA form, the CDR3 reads TGTGCCAGCAGCAACAGGGGACTGGGAAACACCATATATTTT.

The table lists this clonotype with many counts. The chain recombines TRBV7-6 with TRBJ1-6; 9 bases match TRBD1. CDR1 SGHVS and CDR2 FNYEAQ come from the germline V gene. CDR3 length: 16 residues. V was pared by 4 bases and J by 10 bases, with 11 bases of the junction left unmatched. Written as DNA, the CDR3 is TGTGCCAGCAGCTCCGGGACAGGGAGCGGTGGGTCACCCCTCCACTTT. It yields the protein CASSSGTGSGGSPLHF.

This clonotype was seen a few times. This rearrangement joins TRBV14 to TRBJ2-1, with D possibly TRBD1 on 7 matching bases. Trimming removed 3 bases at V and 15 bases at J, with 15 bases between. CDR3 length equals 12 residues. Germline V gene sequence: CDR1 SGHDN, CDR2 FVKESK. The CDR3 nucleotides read TGTGCCAGCAGCCAGGGCCCTCAGGGGGGGTTCTTC. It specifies CASSQGPQGGFF.

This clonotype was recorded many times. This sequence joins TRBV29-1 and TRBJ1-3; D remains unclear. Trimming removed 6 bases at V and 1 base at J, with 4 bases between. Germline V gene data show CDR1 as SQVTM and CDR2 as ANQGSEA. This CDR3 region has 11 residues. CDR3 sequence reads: CSVLSGNTIYF. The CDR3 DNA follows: TGCAGCGTGTTGTCTGGAAACACCATATATTTT. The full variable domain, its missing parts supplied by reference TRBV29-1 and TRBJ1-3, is SAVISQKPSRDICQRGTSLTIQCQVDSQVTMMFWYRQQPGQSLTLIATANQGSEATYESGFVIDKFPISRPNLTFSTLTVSNMSPEDSSIYLCSVLSGNTIYFGEGSWLTVV.

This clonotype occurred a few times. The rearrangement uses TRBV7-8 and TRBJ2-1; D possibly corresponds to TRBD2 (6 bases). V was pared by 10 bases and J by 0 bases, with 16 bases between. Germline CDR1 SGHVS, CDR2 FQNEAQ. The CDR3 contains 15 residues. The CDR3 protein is CATRRGTSSYNEQFF. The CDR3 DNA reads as TGTGCCACTCGACGGGGGACGAGCTCCTACAATGAGCAGTTCTTC. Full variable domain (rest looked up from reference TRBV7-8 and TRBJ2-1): GAGVSQSPRYKVAKRGQDVALRCDPISGHVSLFWYQQALGQGPEFLTYFQNEAQLDKSGLPSDRFFAERPEGSVSTLKIQRTQQEDSAVYLCATRRGTSSYNEQFFGPGTRLTVL.

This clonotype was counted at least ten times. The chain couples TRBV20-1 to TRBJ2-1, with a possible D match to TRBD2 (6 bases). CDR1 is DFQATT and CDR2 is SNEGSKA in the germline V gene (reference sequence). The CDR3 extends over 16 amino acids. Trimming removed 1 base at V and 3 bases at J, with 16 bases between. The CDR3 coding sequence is TGCAGTGCTAGAGGTCTTGGGAGGTTAGGCTACAATGAGCAGTTCTTC. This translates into CSARGLGRLGYNEQFF.

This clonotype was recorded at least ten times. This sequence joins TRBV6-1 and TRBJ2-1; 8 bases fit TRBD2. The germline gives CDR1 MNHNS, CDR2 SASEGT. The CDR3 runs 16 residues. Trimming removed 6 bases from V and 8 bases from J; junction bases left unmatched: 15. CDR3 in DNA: TGTGCCAGCAGACCTTACCGGGAGGGCCCTCTCTATGAGCAGTTCTTC. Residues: CASRPYREGPLYEQFF.

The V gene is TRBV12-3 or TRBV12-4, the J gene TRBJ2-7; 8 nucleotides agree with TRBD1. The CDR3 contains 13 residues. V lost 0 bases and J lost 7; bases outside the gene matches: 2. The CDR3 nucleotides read TGTGCCAGCAGTTTAGCGCAGGGGGCTGAGCAGTACGTC. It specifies CASSLAQGAEQYV.

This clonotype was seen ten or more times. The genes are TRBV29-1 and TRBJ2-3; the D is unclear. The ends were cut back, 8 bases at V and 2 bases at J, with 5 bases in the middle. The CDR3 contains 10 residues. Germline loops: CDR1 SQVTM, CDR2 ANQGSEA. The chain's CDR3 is CSPVTDTQYF. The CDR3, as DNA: TGCAGCCCTGTCACAGATACGCAGTATTTT.

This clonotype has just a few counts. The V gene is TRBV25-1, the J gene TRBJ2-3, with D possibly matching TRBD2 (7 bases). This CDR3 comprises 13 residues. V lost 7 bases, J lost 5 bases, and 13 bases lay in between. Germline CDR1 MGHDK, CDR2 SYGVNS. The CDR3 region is CASKGLGGDTQYF. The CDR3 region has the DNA TGTGCCAGCAAAGGACTAGGGGGAGATACGCAGTATTTT. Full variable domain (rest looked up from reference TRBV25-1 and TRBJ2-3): EADIYQTPRYLVIGTGKKITLECSQTMGHDKMYWYQQDPGMELHLIHYSYGVNSTEKGDLSSESTVSRIRTEHFPLTLESARPSHTSQYLCASKGLGGDTQYFGPGTRLTVL.

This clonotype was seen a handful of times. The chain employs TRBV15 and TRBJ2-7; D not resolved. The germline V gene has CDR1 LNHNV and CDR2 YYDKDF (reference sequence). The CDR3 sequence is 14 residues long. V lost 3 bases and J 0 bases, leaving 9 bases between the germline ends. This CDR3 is CATSSAESSYEQYF. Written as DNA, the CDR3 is TGTGCCACCAGCAGTGCGGAAAGCTCCTACGAGCAGTACTTC.

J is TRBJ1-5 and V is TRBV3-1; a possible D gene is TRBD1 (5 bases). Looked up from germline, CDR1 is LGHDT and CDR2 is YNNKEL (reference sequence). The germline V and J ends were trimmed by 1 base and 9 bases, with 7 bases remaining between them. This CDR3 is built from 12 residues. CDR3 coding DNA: TGTGCCAGCAGCCAAGGGGACCCGCCCCAGCATTTT. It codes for CASSQGDPPQHF.

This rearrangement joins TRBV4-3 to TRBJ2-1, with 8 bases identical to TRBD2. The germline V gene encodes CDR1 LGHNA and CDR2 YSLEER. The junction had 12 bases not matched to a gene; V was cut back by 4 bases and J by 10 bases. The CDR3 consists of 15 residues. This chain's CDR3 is CASSRGPGGPGEQFF. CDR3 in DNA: TGCGCCAGCAGCCGAGGACCGGGAGGGCCGGGGGAGCAGTTCTTC.

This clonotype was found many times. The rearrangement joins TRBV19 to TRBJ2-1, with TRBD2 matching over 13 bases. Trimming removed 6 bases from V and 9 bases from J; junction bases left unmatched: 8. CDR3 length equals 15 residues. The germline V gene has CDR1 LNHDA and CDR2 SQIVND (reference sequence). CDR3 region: CASRWGTSGNSEQFF. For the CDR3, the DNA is TGTGCCAGTAGATGGGGGACTAGCGGGAATAGTGAGCAGTTCTTC.

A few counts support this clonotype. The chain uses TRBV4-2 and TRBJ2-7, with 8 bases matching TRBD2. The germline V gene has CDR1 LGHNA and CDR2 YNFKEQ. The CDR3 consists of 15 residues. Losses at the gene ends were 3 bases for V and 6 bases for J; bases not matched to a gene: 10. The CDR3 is CASSHSQAGAFEQYF. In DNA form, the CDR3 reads TGTGCCAGCAGCCATAGCCAAGCGGGAGCCTTCGAGCAGTACTTC.

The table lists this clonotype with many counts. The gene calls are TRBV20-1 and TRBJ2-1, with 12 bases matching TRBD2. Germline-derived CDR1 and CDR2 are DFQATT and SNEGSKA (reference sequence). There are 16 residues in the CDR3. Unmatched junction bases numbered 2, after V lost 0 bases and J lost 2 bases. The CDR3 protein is CSARDRTSGAYNEQFF. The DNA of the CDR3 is TGCAGTGCTAGAGATAGGACTAGCGGGGCCTACAATGAGCAGTTCTTC.

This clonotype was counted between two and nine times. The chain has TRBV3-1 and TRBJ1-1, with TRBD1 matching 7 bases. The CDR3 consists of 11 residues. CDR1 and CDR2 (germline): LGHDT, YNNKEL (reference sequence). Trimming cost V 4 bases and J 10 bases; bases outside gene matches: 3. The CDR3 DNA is TGTGCCAGCAGCCCAGGGGGTCTAGCTTTCTTT. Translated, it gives CASSPGGLAFF.

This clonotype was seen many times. The CDR3 sequence: CASSSRVGQNQETQYF. The CDR3 DNA sequence: TGTGCCAGCAGCTCTCGTGTTGGGCAAAACCAAGAGACCCAGTACTTC. The chain recombines TRBV7-2 with TRBJ2-5, with D unclear. Germline V gives CDR1 SGHTA, CDR2 FQGNSA. V was shortened by 4 bases and J by 0 bases, with 15 bases between the two germline ends. The CDR3 consists of 16 residues.

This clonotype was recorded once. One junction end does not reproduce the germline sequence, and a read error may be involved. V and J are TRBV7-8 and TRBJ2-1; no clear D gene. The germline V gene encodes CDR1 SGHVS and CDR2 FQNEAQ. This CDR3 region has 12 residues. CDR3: CVSSLVGNEQFF. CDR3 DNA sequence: TGTGTCAGCAGCTTAGTGGGCAATGAGCAGTTCTTC.